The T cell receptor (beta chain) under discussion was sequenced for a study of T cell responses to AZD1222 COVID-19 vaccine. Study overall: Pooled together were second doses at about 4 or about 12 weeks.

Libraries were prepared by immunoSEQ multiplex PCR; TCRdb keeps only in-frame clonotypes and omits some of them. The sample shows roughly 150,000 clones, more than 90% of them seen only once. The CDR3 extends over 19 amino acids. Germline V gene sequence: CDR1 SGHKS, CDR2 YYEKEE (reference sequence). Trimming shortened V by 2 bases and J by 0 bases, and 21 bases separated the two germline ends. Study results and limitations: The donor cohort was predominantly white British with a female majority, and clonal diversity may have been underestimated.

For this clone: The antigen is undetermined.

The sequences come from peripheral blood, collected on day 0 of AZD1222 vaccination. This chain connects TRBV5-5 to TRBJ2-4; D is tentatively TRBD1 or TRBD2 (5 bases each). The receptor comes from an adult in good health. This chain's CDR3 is CASSLAYVEGPLAKNIQYF. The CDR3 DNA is TGTGCCAGCAGCTTAGCTTATGTAGAGGGACCGTTAGCCAAAAACATTCAGTACTTC.